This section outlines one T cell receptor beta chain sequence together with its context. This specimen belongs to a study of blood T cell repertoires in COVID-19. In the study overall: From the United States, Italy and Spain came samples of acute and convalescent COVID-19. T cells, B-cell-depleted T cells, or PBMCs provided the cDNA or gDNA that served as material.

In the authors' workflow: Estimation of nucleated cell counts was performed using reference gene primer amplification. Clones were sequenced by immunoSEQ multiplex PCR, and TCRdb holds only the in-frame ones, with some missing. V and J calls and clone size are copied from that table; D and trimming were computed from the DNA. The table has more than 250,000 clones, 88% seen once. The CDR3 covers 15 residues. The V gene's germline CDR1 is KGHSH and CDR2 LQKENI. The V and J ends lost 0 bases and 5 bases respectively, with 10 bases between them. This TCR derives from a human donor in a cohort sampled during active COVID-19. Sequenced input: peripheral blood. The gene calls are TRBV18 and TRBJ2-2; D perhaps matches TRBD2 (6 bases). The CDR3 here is CASSPPGGETGELFF. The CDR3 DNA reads TGTGCCAGCTCACCACCCGGGGGTGAAACCGGGGAGCTGTTTTTT.